Given below is one T cell receptor beta chain in context. As originally analysed: Amplifying reference gene primers gave estimates of nucleated cell counts. Sequencing used immunoSEQ multiplex PCR; TCRdb keeps in-frame clones, though not all of them. V and J calls and clone size are copied from that table; D and trimming were computed from the DNA. The top ten hold around 3.4% of the sample, which has 85,000 to 110,000 clones, around 92% seen once. The data derive from a study of blood T cell repertoires in COVID-19. Study information: The United States, Italy and Spain were the sources of the acute and convalescent COVID-19 samples.

Trimming stripped 2 bases from V and 5 bases from J, with 6 bases between. Germline loops: CDR1 LNHNV, CDR2 YYDKDF (reference sequence). CDR3 length: 13 amino acids. V usage is TRBV15 and J usage is TRBJ2-2, with unresolved D. Sequencing was done on a sample of peripheral blood. This TCR derives from a woman aged 55 to 70 with acute or convalescent COVID-19. The CDR3: CATSRLSTGELFF. The CDR3 bases are TGTGCCACCAGCAGACTTAGTACCGGGGAGCTGTTTTTT.